This T cell receptor beta chain was recorded in a study of Graves' ophthalmopathy and Graves' hyperthyroidism. Study-level background: Peripheral blood (taken before any treatment) was collected at initial diagnosis.

CDR1 and CDR2 from the germline V gene are SSHAT and FNYEAQ (reference sequence). The CDR3 contains 14 residues. This clonotype was seen at least ten times. Compared with germline, one end of the junction differs, possibly owing to a read error. From RNA, the CDR3 regions of TCR beta chains were amplified and sequenced. HTBI-primed first-round RT-PCR preceded second-round multiplex PCR. A single record per CDR3 protein comes from TCRdb applying MiXCR to the multiplex PCR reads. This sample yields under 250,000 distinct CDR3 sequences, of which under 30% are seen a single time; about 8.2% belongs to the top ten.

The rearrangement joins TRBV7-7 to TRBJ2-5, with 9 bases lining up with TRBD1. The sample consisted of peripheral blood. This sequence originates from a man in his fifties with Graves' ophthalmopathy. The CDR3 sequence: CASSLDRGGETQYF. The DNA of the CDR3 is TGTGCTAGCAGCTTGGACAGGGGAGGAGAGACCCAGTACTTC. The full variable domain, in which reference TRBV7-7 and TRBJ2-5 provide the parts outside the CDR3, is GAGVSQSPRYKVTKRGQDVTLRCDPISSHATLYWYQQALGQGPEFLTYFNYEAQPDKSGLPSDRFSAERPEGSISTLTIQRTEQRDSAMYRCASSLDRGGETQYFGPGTRLLVL.